Below, 24 T cell receptor beta chains from the same sample are listed, as sequenced in a study of blood T cell repertoires in COVID-19. Assay: immunoSEQ multiplex PCR; the TCRdb copy retains only in-frame clones and omits some. In the table there are around 70,000 clones, 80% to 90% of which are singletons. Sequencing was done on a sample of peripheral blood. All receptors come from a woman of 80 years or more with active or convalescent COVID-19.

This sequence joins TRBV2 and TRBJ2-5; perhaps TRBD1 as D (5 bases). Germline lookup yields CDR1 SNHLY and CDR2 FYNNEI. The CDR3 has 14 residues. Deletions cut 7 bases from V and 1 base from J, with 13 bases between. CDR3 loop: CASKGATAQETQYF. The DNA for the CDR3 is TGTGCCAGCAAAGGGGCGACAGCCCAAGAGACCCAGTACTTC. Full variable domain (rest looked up from reference TRBV2 and TRBJ2-5): EPEVTQTPSHQVTQMGQEVILRCVPISNHLYFYWYRQILGQKVEFLVSFYNNEISEKSEIFDDQFSVERPDGSNFTLKIRSTKLEDSAMYFCASKGATAQETQYFGPGTRLLVL.

This clone was counted a single time. The rearrangement uses TRBV28 and TRBJ2-7; the match to TRBD1 covers 9 bases. The length of the CDR3 is 16 residues. The junction had 13 bases not matched to a gene; V was cut back by 4 bases and J by 6 bases. Germline V lookup: CDR1 MDHEN, CDR2 SYDVKM. This chain's CDR3 is CASSSHRGRGKSEQYF. Written as DNA, the CDR3 is TGTGCCAGCAGTTCTCACAGGGGGCGCGGGAAGTCCGAGCAGTACTTC.

The CDR3 DNA reads TGTGCCAGCAGTTACGAGGGCGGACAGGGGGTTTCTCGGGATACGCAGTATTTT. Translated, it gives CASSYEGGQGVSRDTQYF. This rearrangement joins TRBV6-2 or TRBV6-3 to TRBJ2-3; 10 bases map to TRBD1. After removal of 2 bases from V and 6 bases from J, the junction contained 14 bases not matched to a gene. This CDR3 is built from 18 residues. Germline values: CDR1 MNHEY, CDR2 SVGEGT.

For the CDR3, the DNA is TGTGCCAGCTCACTCGGGACTCCCAGTTACTATGGCTACACCTTC. Translating gives CASSLGTPSYYGYTF. The rearrangement joins TRBV18 to TRBJ1-2, with D perhaps TRBD1 (5 bases). The CDR3 consists of 15 residues. Germline assignment: CDR1 KGHSH and CDR2 LQKENI. Deletions cut 4 bases from V and 3 bases from J, with 15 bases between.

The CDR3 DNA reads TGTGCCAGCAGTTACCTCCCGGGGCGGGACACAGATACGCAGTATTTT. Its translation: CASSYLPGRDTDTQYF. The chain employs TRBV6-2 or TRBV6-3 and TRBJ2-3; maybe TRBD2 (6 bases). With 2 bases removed from V and 2 bases from J, the gap between germline ends came to 14 bases. CDR3 size: 16 residues. The germline V gene encodes CDR1 MNHEY and CDR2 SVGEGT.

The V gene is TRBV5-1, the J gene TRBJ2-1; the match to TRBD2 covers 7 bases. CDR3 length: 17 residues. The V gene's germline CDR1 is SGHRS and CDR2 YFSETQ. Trimming at V came to 0 bases and at J to 5 bases, leaving 11 bases not matched to a gene. The CDR3 region is CASSLAGLAAANNEQFF. Written as DNA, the CDR3 is TGCGCCAGCAGCTTGGCCGGGCTAGCGGCTGCCAACAATGAGCAGTTCTTC.

The chain couples TRBV7-7 to TRBJ2-1; 11 nucleotides agree with TRBD2. The CDR3 extends over 15 amino acids. Trimming at V came to 4 bases and at J to 8 bases, leaving 7 bases not matched to a gene. CDR1 is SSHAT, CDR2 FNYEAQ, per germline (reference sequence). The CDR3 sequence: CASSSGLAALDEQFF. CDR3 DNA sequence: TGTGCCAGCAGCTCGGGACTAGCGGCCTTGGATGAGCAGTTCTTC.

This chain joins TRBV2 and TRBJ2-5; 7 bases fit TRBD2. The CDR3 has 15 residues. From germline, CDR1 is SNHLY and CDR2 FYNNEI. Losses at the gene ends were 7 bases for V and 5 bases for J; bases not matched to a gene: 13. The CDR3 loop is CASNPSAGPYETQYF. The CDR3 DNA reads TGTGCCAGCAACCCCTCAGCGGGGCCTTATGAGACCCAGTACTTC.

The CDR3 DNA follows: TGTGCCAGCAGCCGATATTCACAGGGCTTAGACAAAAACATTCAGTACTTC. It yields the protein CASSRYSQGLDKNIQYF. The chain is built from TRBV11-2 and TRBJ2-4; D may be TRBD1 (6 bases). This CDR3 is 17 amino acids long. From germline, CDR1 is SGHAT and CDR2 FQNNGV. The V end lost 5 bases, the J end lost 3 bases, and 20 bases lay between the germline ends.

This chain joins TRBV6-2 or TRBV6-3 and TRBJ2-1, with a possible D match to TRBD1 (6 bases). V was trimmed by 3 bases and J by 2 bases, leaving 11 bases between them. CDR1 is MNHEY and CDR2 is SVGEGT in the germline V gene. The CDR3 runs to 15 residues. The DNA for the CDR3 is TGTGCCAGCAGTTATCAGGGGATGACCTACAATGAGCAGTTCTTC. Protein: CASSYQGMTYNEQFF.

The chain employs TRBV5-1 and TRBJ1-5, with TRBD1 as a possible D gene (6 bases). The CDR3 runs 15 residues. CDR1 and CDR2 (germline): SGHRS, YFSETQ. V was clipped by 4 bases and J by 0 bases, with 11 bases between them. CDR3 amino acids: CASSPDRNSNQPQHF. The CDR3 DNA sequence: TGCGCCAGCAGCCCCGACAGGAATAGCAATCAGCCCCAGCATTTT.

The J gene is TRBJ2-3, the V gene TRBV10-3; D perhaps matches TRBD2 (6 bases). Germline values: CDR1 ENHRY, CDR2 SYGVKD. CDR3 size: 15 residues. V gave up 2 bases and J gave up 1 base, with 10 bases separating them. This CDR3 reads CAISEAGRGTDTQYF. The CDR3 DNA is TGTGCCATCAGTGAGGCGGGGCGGGGCACAGATACGCAGTATTTT.

J is TRBJ2-7 and V is TRBV30; perhaps TRBD2 as D (6 bases). CDR1 is GTSNPN and CDR2 is SVGIG in the germline V gene (reference sequence). This CDR3 region has 14 residues. V lost 1 base to trimming and J lost 4 bases, with 14 bases between them. The CDR3 loop is CAWSAPAGGYEQYF. CDR3 DNA sequence: TGTGCCTGGAGTGCCCCGGCCGGGGGTTACGAGCAGTACTTC.

The genes are TRBV12-3 or TRBV12-4 and TRBJ2-2, with D maybe TRBD2 (5 bases). V was pared by 10 bases and J by 2 bases, with 11 bases between. CDR3 length: 13 residues. The CDR3, as DNA: TGTGCCACCGCGGGCGCCAACACCGGGGAGCTGTTTTTT. It codes for CATAGANTGELFF.

The chain joins TRBV6-5 to TRBJ1-5; D gene unclear. Per germline, CDR1 MNHEY and CDR2 SVGAGI. Trimming shortened V by 5 bases and J by 7 bases, and 12 bases separated the two germline ends. The CDR3 has 13 amino acids. The CDR3 protein is CASSIVIGQPQHF. For the CDR3, the DNA is TGTGCCAGCAGTATCGTCATCGGGCAGCCCCAGCATTTT.

This clone showed up just once. The V and J genes are TRBV6-5 and TRBJ2-5, with D unclear. V was cut by 0 bases and J by 3 bases, with 5 bases left in between. Per germline, CDR1 MNHEY and CDR2 SVGAGI. The CDR3 covers 13 residues. CDR3 DNA sequence: TGTGCCAGCAGTTACTCGCTAAAAGAGACCCAGTACTTC. Amino acid sequence: CASSYSLKETQYF.

This chain connects TRBV7-2 to TRBJ2-1; D is possibly TRBD2 (7 bases). The CDR3 extends over 15 amino acids. The germline V gene has CDR1 SGHTA and CDR2 FQGNSA. Trimming took 4 bases from V and 8 from J, leaving 18 bases between them. The CDR3 region has the DNA TGTGCCAGCAGCTCGACAGGACTAGGCTCCGATGAGCAGTTCTTC. As protein: CASSSTGLGSDEQFF.

The chain employs TRBV13 and TRBJ1-2, with 7 bases aligning to TRBD1. The junction had 9 bases not matched to a gene; V was cut back by 4 bases and J by 7 bases. Germline values: CDR1 PRHDT, CDR2 FYEKMQ (reference sequence). There are 14 residues in the CDR3. For the CDR3, the DNA is TGTGCCAGCAGCTCCCGACAGGGTTCTGGTGGCTACACCTTC. This encodes CASSSRQGSGGYTF.

V gene TRBV9 combines with J gene TRBJ2-7, with a weak D call TRBD1 (6 bases). V gave up 3 bases and J gave up 1 base, with 14 bases separating them. This CDR3 contains 15 residues. CDR1 SGDLS and CDR2 YYNGEE come from the germline V gene. CDR3 sequence: CASSEGPQGSYEQYF. The CDR3 DNA is TGTGCCAGCAGCGAAGGGCCCCAGGGGTCCTACGAGCAGTACTTC. The variable domain in full, completed from reference TRBV9 and TRBJ2-7, reads DSGVTQTPKHLITATGQRVTLRCSPRSGDLSVYWYQQSLDQGLQFLIQYYNGEERAKGNILERFSAQQFPDLHSELNLSSLELGDSALYFCASSEGPQGSYEQYFGPGTRLTVT.

The CDR3 reads CASSLGPGQNTEAFF. For the CDR3, the DNA is TGTGCCAGCAGTTTGGGTCCAGGGCAGAACACTGAAGCTTTCTTT. The chain uses TRBV28 and TRBJ1-1; D might be TRBD1 (5 bases). V lost 3 bases and J lost 1, with 12 bases in between. The CDR3 runs 15 residues. Germline loops: CDR1 MDHEN, CDR2 SYDVKM.

The V and J genes are TRBV6-6 and TRBJ1-2; 7 bases are a match to TRBD1. The V and J ends lost 6 bases and 7 bases, in that order; junction bases with no gene match: 2. The CDR3 loop spans 11 amino acids. Germline lookup yields CDR1 MNHNY and CDR2 SVGAGI (reference sequence). The CDR3 sequence is CASSRGTGYTF. CDR3 bases: TGTGCCAGCAGCAGGGGGACTGGCTACACCTTC.

The rearrangement uses TRBV6-2 or TRBV6-3 and TRBJ2-7; a weak D match, TRBD2 (5 bases). Trimming removed 3 bases from V and 7 bases from J, with 10 bases in between. Germline CDR1 and CDR2: MNHEY and SVGEGT. This CDR3 region has 12 residues. The CDR3 nucleotides are TGTGCCAGCAGTTATCGTCCGGGGGAGCAGTACTTC. This encodes CASSYRPGEQYF.

The chain links TRBV5-1 to TRBJ2-1; D is possibly TRBD1 (5 bases). The germline gives CDR1 SGHRS, CDR2 YFSETQ. This CDR3 has 14 residues. Trimming left V 4 bases short and J 4 bases short, with 12 bases between. CDR3 coding DNA: TGCGCCAGCAGCCTGGACACCTTGTACAATGAGCAGTTCTTC. This codes for CASSLDTLYNEQFF.

The CDR3 DNA is TGTGCCAGCTCGAAGGAGCACAGGAGCTACACCTTC. This encodes CASSKEHRSYTF. The V and J genes are TRBV18 and TRBJ1-2, with D possibly TRBD1 on 5 matching bases. CDR1 KGHSH and CDR2 LQKENI come from the germline V gene. Trimming took 6 bases from V and 9 from J, leaving 14 bases between them. The CDR3 consists of 12 residues.